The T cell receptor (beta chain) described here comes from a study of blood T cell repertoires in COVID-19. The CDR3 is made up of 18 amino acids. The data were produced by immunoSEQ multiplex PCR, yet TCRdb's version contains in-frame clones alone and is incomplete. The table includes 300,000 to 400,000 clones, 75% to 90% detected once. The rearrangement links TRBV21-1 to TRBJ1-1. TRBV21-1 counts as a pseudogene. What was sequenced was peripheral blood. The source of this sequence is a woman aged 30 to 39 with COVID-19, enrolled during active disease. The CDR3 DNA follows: TGTGCCAGCAGCGCGGGGCCGGGACGGCGGGAATCGAAGCGCAAAGCTTTCTTT. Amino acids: CASSAGPGRRESKRKAFF.